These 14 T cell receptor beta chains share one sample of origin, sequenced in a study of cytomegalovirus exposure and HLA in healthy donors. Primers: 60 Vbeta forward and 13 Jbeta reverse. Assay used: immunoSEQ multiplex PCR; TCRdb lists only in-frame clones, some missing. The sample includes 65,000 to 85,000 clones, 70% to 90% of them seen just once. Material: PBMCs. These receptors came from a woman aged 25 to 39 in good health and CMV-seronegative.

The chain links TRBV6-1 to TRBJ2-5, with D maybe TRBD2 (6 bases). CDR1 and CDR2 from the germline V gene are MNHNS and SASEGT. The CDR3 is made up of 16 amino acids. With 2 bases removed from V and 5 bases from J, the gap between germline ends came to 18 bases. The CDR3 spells CASSENSAGGWETQYF. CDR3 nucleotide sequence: TGTGCCAGCAGTGAAAATAGCGCAGGAGGGTGGGAGACCCAGTACTTC.

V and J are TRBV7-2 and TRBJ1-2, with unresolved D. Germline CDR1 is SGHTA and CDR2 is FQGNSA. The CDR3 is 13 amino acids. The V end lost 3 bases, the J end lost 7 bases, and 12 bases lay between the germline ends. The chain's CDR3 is CASSFSRERGYTF. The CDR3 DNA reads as TGTGCCAGCAGCTTTTCGAGGGAGCGTGGCTACACCTTC.

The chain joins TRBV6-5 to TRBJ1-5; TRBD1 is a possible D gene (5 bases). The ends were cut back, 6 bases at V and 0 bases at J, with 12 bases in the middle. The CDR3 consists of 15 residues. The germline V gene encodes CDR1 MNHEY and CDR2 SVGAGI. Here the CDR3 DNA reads TGTGCCAGCAGGGCGCAGGGATTTAGCAATCAGCCCCAGCATTTT. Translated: CASRAQGFSNQPQHF.

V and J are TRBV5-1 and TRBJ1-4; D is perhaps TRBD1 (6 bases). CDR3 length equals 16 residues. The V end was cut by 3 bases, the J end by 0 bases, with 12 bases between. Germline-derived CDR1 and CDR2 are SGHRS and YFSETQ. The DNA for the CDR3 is TGCGCCAGCAGCTCAGGGGACGCTACAACTAATGAAAAACTGTTTTTT. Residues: CASSSGDATTNEKLFF.

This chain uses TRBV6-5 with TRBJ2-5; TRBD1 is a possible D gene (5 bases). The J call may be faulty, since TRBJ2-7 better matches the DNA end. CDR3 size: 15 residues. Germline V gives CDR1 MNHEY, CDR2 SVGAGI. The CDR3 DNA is TGTGCCAGCAGTTATAGTGACAGTCGGACCTACGAGCAGTACTTC. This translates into CASSYSDSRTYEQYF.

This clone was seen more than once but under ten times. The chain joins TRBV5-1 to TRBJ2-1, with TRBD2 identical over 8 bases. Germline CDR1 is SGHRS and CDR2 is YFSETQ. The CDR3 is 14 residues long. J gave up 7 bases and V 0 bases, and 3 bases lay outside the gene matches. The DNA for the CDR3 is TGCGCCAGCAGCTTGGTAGCGGGAAAGAATGAGCAGTTCTTC. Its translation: CASSLVAGKNEQFF.

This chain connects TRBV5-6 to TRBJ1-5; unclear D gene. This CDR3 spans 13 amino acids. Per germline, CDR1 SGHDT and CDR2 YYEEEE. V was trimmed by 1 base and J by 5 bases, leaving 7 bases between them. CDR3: CASSLRRDQPQHF. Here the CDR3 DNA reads TGTGCCAGCAGCTTGAGGAGGGATCAGCCCCAGCATTTT.

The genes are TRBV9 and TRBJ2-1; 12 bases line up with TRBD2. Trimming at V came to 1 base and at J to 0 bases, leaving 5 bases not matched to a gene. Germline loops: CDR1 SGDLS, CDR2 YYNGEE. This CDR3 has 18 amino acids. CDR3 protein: CASSVTSGRPRSYNEQFF. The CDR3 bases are TGTGCCAGCAGCGTAACTAGCGGGAGGCCCCGCTCCTACAATGAGCAGTTCTTC.

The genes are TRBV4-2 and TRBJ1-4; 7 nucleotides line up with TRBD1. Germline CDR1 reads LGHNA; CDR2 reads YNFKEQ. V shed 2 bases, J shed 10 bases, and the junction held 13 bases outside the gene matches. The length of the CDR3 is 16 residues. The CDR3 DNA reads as TGTGCCAGCAGCCAACCCTCGACAGGGAGGATTGGAAAACTGTTTTTT. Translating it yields CASSQPSTGRIGKLFF.

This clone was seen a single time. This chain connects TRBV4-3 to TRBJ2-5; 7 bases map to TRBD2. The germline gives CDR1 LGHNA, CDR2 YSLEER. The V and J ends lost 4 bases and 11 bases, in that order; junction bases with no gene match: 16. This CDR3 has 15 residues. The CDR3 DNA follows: TGCGCCAGCAGCCTAGAGCGGGGCCACTCTCGGGAGCAGTACTTC. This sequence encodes CASSLERGHSREQYF.

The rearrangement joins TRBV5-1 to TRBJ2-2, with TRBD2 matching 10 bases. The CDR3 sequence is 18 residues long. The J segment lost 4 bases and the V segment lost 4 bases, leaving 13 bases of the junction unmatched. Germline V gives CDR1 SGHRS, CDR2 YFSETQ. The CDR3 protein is CASSETRASGRSTGELFF. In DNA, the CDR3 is TGCGCCAGCAGCGAAACCCGGGCTAGCGGGAGAAGCACCGGGGAGCTGTTTTTT.

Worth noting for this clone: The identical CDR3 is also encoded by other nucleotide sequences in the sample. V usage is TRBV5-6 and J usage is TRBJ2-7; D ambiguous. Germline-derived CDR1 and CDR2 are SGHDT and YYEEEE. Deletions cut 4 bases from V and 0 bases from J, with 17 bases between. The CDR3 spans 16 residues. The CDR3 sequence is CASSPFYRLSSYEQYF. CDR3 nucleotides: TGTGCCAGCAGCCCCTTCTATCGCTTGAGCTCCTACGAGCAGTACTTC.

The CDR3 DNA reads TGTGCCAGCAGCGATGACAGGGGGCGGATGACTGAAGCTTTCTTT. It encodes CASSDDRGRMTEAFF. The chain is built from TRBV9 and TRBJ1-1; TRBD1 agrees at 10 bases. CDR3 length: 15 residues. The trim removed 3 bases at V and 5 bases at J, leaving 7 bases unmatched. Germline CDR1 and CDR2: SGDLS and YYNGEE. The full variable domain, in which reference TRBV9 and TRBJ1-1 provide the parts outside the CDR3, is DSGVTQTPKHLITATGQRVTLRCSPRSGDLSVYWYQQSLDQGLQFLIQYYNGEERAKGNILERFSAQQFPDLHSELNLSSLELGDSALYFCASSDDRGRMTEAFFGQGTRLTVV.

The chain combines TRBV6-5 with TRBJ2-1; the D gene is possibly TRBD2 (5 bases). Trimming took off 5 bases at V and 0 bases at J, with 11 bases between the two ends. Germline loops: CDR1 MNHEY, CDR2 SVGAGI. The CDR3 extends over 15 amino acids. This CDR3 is CASSPSGSSYNEQFF. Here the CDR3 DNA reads TGTGCCAGCAGTCCCTCGGGGAGCTCCTACAATGAGCAGTTCTTC.